This is a list of T cell receptor beta chains from one sample in a study of neoadjuvant anti-PD-1 for oral cavity cancer. The method was immunoSEQ multiplex PCR; TCRdb's version includes in-frame clones alone and lacks a portion of them. The sample has over 25,000 clones; more than 65% are singletons. The sample in question was PBMCs, obtained after nivolumab (anti-PD-1) treatment. All receptors derive from a person aged 40-85 years with oral cavity squamous cell carcinoma. CDR3s include the opening cysteine and the closing phenylalanine or tryptophan.

v_gene	j_gene	len	CDR3aa
TRBV9	TRBJ1-1	14	CASSLRDTFTEAFF
TRBV25-1	TRBJ2-6	18	CASSGGAEGQSRANVLTF
TRBV6-5	TRBJ1-1	13	CASSYSFRSGAFF
TRBV11-2	TRBJ2-2	16	CASSLEPSGVTGELFF
TRBV6-5	TRBJ1-2	14	CASTSLWANYGYTF
TRBV15	TRBJ1-4	14	CATSITGDDEKLFF
TRBV5-6	TRBJ2-1	13	CASSPVRAGEQFF
TRBV27	TRBJ1-6	17	CASSLKAPGLGNSPLHF
TRBV19	TRBJ2-1	17	CASKRAGGSSSYNEQFF
TRBV11-2	TRBJ2-1	16	CASSLVPGTAYNEQFF
TRBV4-1	TRBJ2-2	14	CASSQDIAKEELFF
TRBV25-1	TRBJ1-2	17	CASSHPGQGKDNYGYTF
TRBV19	TRBJ2-2	15	CASSIGQYGTGELFF
TRBV29-1	TRBJ1-5	14	CSVVETGSSQPQHF
TRBV2	TRBJ2-1	16	CASSTGTASSYNEQFF
TRBV19	TRBJ1-4	15	CASSPAGMENEKLFF
TRBV21-1	TRBJ2-3	16	CASSKGIGGRRDTQYF
TRBV4-3	TRBJ1-1	13	CASSQRANTEAFF
TRBV19	TRBJ1-4	15	CASSISTATNEKLFF
TRBV27	TRBJ1-3	14	CASSLGGSGNTIYF
TRBV5-5	TRBJ1-3	15	CASRDRTRTGNTIYF
TRBV6-5	TRBJ2-5	14	CASSYGGARETQYF
TRBV29-1	TRBJ2-4	19	CSVDEPGNRGEVAKNIQYF
TRBV2	TRBJ2-7	16	CASNSGLAGGLYEQYF
TRBV9	TRBJ2-5	16	CASSVGAGSYQETQYF
TRBV28	TRBJ1-1	16	CASSLTVRGPDTEAFF
TRBV10-3	TRBJ1-5	13	CAISQGSNQPQHF
TRBV7-6	TRBJ2-2	17	CASSLVEGIRNTGELFF
TRBV10-1	TRBJ2-3	15	CASTMTSGGSDTQYF
TRBV5-1	TRBJ2-2	16	CASSSRQTANTGELFF
TRBV30	TRBJ2-3	16	CAWSVRIAGLPDTQYF
TRBV7-2	TRBJ2-7	14	CASSLGGTGYEQYF
TRBV2	TRBJ1-2	14	CASSEQGRGYGYTF
TRBV11-1	TRBJ2-4	14	CASSRRDRVNIQYF
TRBV11-2	TRBJ2-7	15	CASSLLAGGDYEQYF
TRBV13	TRBJ2-7	14	CASSLRGALYEQYF
TRBV19	TRBJ1-5	14	CASTIRDSNQPQHF
TRBV29-1	TRBJ1-3	11	CSAKEGNTIYF
TRBV6-1	TRBJ2-7	14	CASSEMPESYEQYF
TRBV4-3	TRBJ2-7	14	CASSQDPGGYEQYF
TRBV14	TRBJ1-1	12	CASSVENTEAFF
TRBV5-6	TRBJ1-2	14	CASSLDLGTYGYTF
TRBV9	TRBJ2-1	15	CASSPGQVLYNEQFF
TRBV6-5	TRBJ1-2	14	CASSYGGGNYGYTF
TRBV4-3	TRBJ2-1	15	CASSQEWVSWDEQFF
TRBV6-1	TRBJ2-4	14	CASSESGVGNIQYF
TRBV7-8	TRBJ2-7	13	CASSLSGWPEQYF
TRBV9	TRBJ2-2	16	CASSVGGRSNTGELFF